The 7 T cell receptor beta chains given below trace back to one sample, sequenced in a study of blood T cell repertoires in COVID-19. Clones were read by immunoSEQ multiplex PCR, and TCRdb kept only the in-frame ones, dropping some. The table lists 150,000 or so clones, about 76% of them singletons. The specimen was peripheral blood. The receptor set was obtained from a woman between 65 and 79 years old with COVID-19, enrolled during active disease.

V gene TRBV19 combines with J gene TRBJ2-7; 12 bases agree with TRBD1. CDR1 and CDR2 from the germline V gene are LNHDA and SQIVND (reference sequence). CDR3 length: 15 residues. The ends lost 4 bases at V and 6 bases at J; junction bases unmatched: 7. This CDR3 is CASSTSGTGGREQYF. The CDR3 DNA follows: TGTGCCAGTAGTACCTCCGGGACAGGGGGCCGCGAGCAGTACTTC. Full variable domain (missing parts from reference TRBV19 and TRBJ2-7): DGGITQSPKYLFRKEGQNVTLSCEQNLNHDAMYWYRQDPGQGLRLIYYSQIVNDFQKGDIAEGYSVSREKKESFPLTVTSAQKNPTAFYLCASSTSGTGGREQYFGPGTRLTVT.

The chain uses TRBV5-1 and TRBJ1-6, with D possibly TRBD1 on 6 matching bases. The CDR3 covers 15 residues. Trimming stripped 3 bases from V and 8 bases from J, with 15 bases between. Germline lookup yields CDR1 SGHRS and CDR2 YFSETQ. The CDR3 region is CASSWGTRPDSPLHF. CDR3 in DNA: TGCGCCAGCAGCTGGGGGACAAGGCCCGATTCACCCCTCCACTTT.

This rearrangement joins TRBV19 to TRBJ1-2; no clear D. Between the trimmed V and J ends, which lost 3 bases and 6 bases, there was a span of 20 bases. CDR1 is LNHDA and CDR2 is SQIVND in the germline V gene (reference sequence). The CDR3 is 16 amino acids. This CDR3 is CASSIQFRRYVHGYTF. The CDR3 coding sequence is TGTGCCAGTAGTATTCAATTCAGGCGATACGTCCATGGCTACACCTTC.

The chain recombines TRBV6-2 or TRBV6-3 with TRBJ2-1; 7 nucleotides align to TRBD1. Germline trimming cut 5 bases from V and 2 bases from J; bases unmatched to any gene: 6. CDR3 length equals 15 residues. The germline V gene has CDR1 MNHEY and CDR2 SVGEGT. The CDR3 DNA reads TGTGCCAGCAGTCCAGACAGGGATACCTACAATGAGCAGTTCTTC. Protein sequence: CASSPDRDTYNEQFF.

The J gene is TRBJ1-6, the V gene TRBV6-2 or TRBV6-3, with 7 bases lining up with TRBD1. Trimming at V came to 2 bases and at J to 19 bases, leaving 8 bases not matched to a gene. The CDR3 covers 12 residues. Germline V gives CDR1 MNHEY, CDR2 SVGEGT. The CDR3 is CASSYVGTELHF. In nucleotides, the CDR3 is TGTGCCAGCAGTTACGTTGGGACAGAACTTCACTTT.

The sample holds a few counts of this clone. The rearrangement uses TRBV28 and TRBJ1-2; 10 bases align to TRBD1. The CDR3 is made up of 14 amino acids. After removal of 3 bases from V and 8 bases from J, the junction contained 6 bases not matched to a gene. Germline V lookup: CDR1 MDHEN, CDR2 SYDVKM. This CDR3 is CASSFMGQGRGYTF. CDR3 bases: TGTGCCAGCAGTTTCATGGGACAGGGGAGAGGCTACACCTTC.

This CDR3 reads CASSLSTGVDYGYTF. The CDR3 DNA follows: TGTGCCAGCAGCTTGTCGACAGGGGTGGACTATGGCTACACCTTC. The rearrangement uses TRBV5-4 and TRBJ1-2; the match to TRBD1 covers 8 bases. The CDR3 is made up of 15 amino acids. Trimming at V came to 1 base and at J to 3 bases, leaving 5 bases not matched to a gene. Germline values: CDR1 SGHNT, CDR2 YYREEE (reference sequence).